Below, 18 T cell receptor beta chains from the same sample are listed, as sequenced in a study of human T cells and chemical hapten exposure. As for time point: pre-sensitization, week 0. Treatment indicated: therapeutic diphenylcyclopropenone sensitization with weekly scalp DPC. TCRdb redid the calling of the RACE reads with MiXCR, one entry per CDR3 protein. The sample includes approximately 90,000 distinct CDR3 sequences, 8.5% of them seen just once. Sequenced here: whole blood, sampled in connection with sensitization to the hapten diphenylcyclopropenone (DPC). The receptors stem from a man aged 35 to 55 with alopecia areata. Some clones in this sample may be carry-over from other donors' samples.

V gene TRBV3-1 combines with J gene TRBJ2-1; 10 nucleotides agree with TRBD2. Germline assignment: CDR1 LGHDT and CDR2 YNNKEL (reference sequence). V shed 2 bases, J shed 4 bases, and the junction held 5 bases outside the gene matches. The CDR3 totals 16 residues. CDR3 in amino acids: CASSQISSGGYNEQFF. The CDR3 DNA follows: TGTGCCAGCAGCCAAATCTCTAGCGGGGGATACAATGAGCAGTTCTTC.

The V and J genes are TRBV3-1 and TRBJ1-3; D is uncertain. CDR1 is LGHDT and CDR2 is YNNKEL in the germline V gene (reference sequence). The V end lost 1 base, the J end lost 0 bases, and 7 bases lay between the germline ends. CDR3 length: 15 amino acids. The CDR3 nucleotides read TGTGCCAGCAGCCAAGTGGGTGTCTCTGGAAACACCATATATTTT. This encodes CASSQVGVSGNTIYF.

This rearrangement joins TRBV20-1 to TRBJ1-1; D not resolved. Per germline, CDR1 DFQATT and CDR2 SNEGSKA (reference sequence). V lost 3 bases and J 1 base, leaving 12 bases between the germline ends. The CDR3 has 14 residues. The CDR3 spells CSASKVGTNTEAFF. The CDR3 DNA reads TGCAGTGCTAGCAAGGTTGGTACGAACACTGAAGCTTTCTTT.

This clonotype was found a few times. This CDR3 reads CASSIANMGLPAKNIQYF. In DNA, the CDR3 is TGTGCCAGTAGTATAGCCAACATGGGACTTCCAGCCAAAAACATTCAGTACTTC. The gene calls are TRBV19 and TRBJ2-4; possibly TRBD2 for D (6 bases). CDR3 size: 18 residues. The V and J ends lost 1 base and 0 bases respectively, with 16 bases between them. The V gene's germline CDR1 is LNHDA and CDR2 SQIVND (reference sequence).

This clonotype was seen repeatedly, ten times or more. The rearrangement links TRBV30 to TRBJ1-1; possibly TRBD1 for D (5 bases). Trimming took off 5 bases at V and 0 bases at J, with 16 bases between the two ends. From germline, CDR1 is GTSNPN and CDR2 SVGIG (reference sequence). The CDR3 is 15 amino acids. Here the CDR3 DNA reads TGTGCCTGGGCATACACTAGACAGATGAACACTGAAGCTTTCTTT. Encoded protein: CAWAYTRQMNTEAFF.

At least ten counts were recorded for this clonotype. As the CDR3 is not closed by the conserved phenylalanine or tryptophan, this likely results from a read error. The gene calls are TRBV27 and TRBJ1-1; weak D call: TRBD1 (6 bases). Trimming removed 8 bases at V and 6 bases at J, with 19 bases between. The CDR3 has 14 amino acids. CDR1 and CDR2 from the germline V gene are MNHEY and SMNVEV (reference sequence). This chain's CDR3 is CASAGYVTGAEAFL. As DNA, the CDR3 is TGTGCCAGCGCCGGGTATGTGACAGGCGCTGAAGCTTTCCTT.

The chain links TRBV7-9 to TRBJ2-3, with D tentatively TRBD1 or TRBD2 (6 bases each). There are 16 residues in the CDR3. Germline CDR1 and CDR2: SEHNR and FQNEAQ (reference sequence). V was cut by 1 base and J by 4 bases, with 15 bases left in between. CDR3 loop: CASSLGPGGGPDTQYF. The CDR3 region has the DNA TGTGCCAGCAGCTTAGGACCAGGAGGGGGTCCAGATACGCAGTATTTT. The full variable domain, its missing parts supplied by reference TRBV7-9 and TRBJ2-3, is DTGVSQNPRHKITKRGQNVTFRCDPISEHNRLYWYRQTLGQGPEFLTYFQNEAQLEKSRLLSDRFSAERPKGSFSTLEIQRTEQGDSAMYLCASSLGPGGGPDTQYFGPGTRLTVL.

This clonotype was picked up many times. The chain is built from TRBV25-1 and TRBJ1-1; 7 bases are a match to TRBD1. The J segment lost 6 bases and the V segment lost 3 bases, leaving 7 bases of the junction unmatched. This CDR3 comprises 14 residues. Germline CDR1 MGHDK, CDR2 SYGVNS. The CDR3 spells CASSDRNRGSEAFF. The CDR3 DNA reads TGTGCCAGCAGTGACCGAAACAGGGGATCTGAAGCTTTCTTT.

This clonotype was recorded a few times. The germline gene is not matched at one end of the junction; a read error may be the cause. The chain employs TRBV12-3 or TRBV12-4 and TRBJ1-1; D is undetermined. The CDR3 covers 12 residues. The CDR3 reads CASRLGYSEAFF. The CDR3 coding sequence is TGTGCCAGCAGGTTAGGCTACTCTGAAGCTTTCTTT.

This clonotype has a count of ten or more. The V gene is TRBV29-1, the J gene TRBJ2-2, with 9 positions matching TRBD1. The CDR3 has 15 residues. Germline values: CDR1 SQVTM, CDR2 ANQGSEA. V was clipped by 4 bases and J by 0 bases; unmatched bases: 3. The CDR3 loop is CSVGGQGTNTGELFF. DNA of the CDR3: TGCAGCGTTGGGGGACAGGGAACGAACACCGGGGAGCTGTTTTTT.

This clonotype was seen at least ten times. This chain connects TRBV29-1 to TRBJ1-2; D unclear. The CDR3 sequence is 10 residues long. Trimming left V 3 bases short and J 8 bases short, with 7 bases between. CDR1 SQVTM and CDR2 ANQGSEA come from the germline V gene. The CDR3 reads CSVDWQGYTF. In DNA, the CDR3 is TGCAGCGTTGACTGGCAGGGCTACACCTTC.

This clonotype was detected ten times or more. The V call is TRBV14, the J call TRBJ2-5; D assignment may be TRBD1 or TRBD2 (5 bases each). Germline V gene sequence: CDR1 SGHDN, CDR2 FVKESK. The length of the CDR3 is 13 residues. Trimming cost V 4 bases and J 5 bases, with 11 bases left between them. The CDR3 bases are TGTGCCAGCAGCCGGGACGGGCTGGAGACCCAGTACTTC. It codes for CASSRDGLETQYF.

The V and J genes are TRBV11-3 and TRBJ2-6; a possible D gene is TRBD1 (5 bases). Trimming cost V 1 base and J 4 bases, with 11 bases left between them. The CDR3 has 16 residues. The V gene's germline CDR1 is SGHNT and CDR2 YENEEA. CDR3 DNA sequence: TGTGCCAGCAGCTTAGGGGGCGTTTCCGGGGCCAACGTCCTGACTTTC. Translated: CASSLGGVSGANVLTF.

The chain recombines TRBV7-2 with TRBJ2-3; perhaps D is TRBD1 or TRBD2 (8 bases each). The CDR3 loop spans 16 amino acids. Trimming left V 5 bases short and J 4 bases short, with 19 bases between. CDR1 and CDR2 (germline): SGHTA, FQGNSA. DNA of the CDR3: TGTGCCAGCAGCCCCCAGGGGGCGCGGGGGGCAGATACGCAGTATTTT. Translation gives CASSPQGARGADTQYF.

The rearrangement joins TRBV6-5 to TRBJ1-1; TRBD1 matches at 11 bases. With 10 bases clipped from V and 5 bases from J, the junction kept 6 bases outside the gene matches. The germline gives CDR1 MNHEY, CDR2 SVGAGI. This CDR3 has 13 residues. The DNA of the CDR3 is TGTGCCACCGGACAGGGGGCTAAAACTGAAGCTTTCTTT. This codes for CATGQGAKTEAFF.

In the case of this clonotype: A much larger clone sits a single nucleotide away, making a read error possible. J is TRBJ1-3 and V is TRBV12-3 or TRBV12-4; D is ambiguous. This CDR3 is 15 amino acids long. The CDR3 region has the DNA TGTGCCATCAGTTTAAGTTCAAACTCTGGAAACACCATATATTTT. Amino acids: CAISLSSNSGNTIYF.

There are many counts of this clonotype. The V and J genes are TRBV6-2 or TRBV6-3 and TRBJ2-7; 7 bases line up with TRBD2. The CDR3 has 16 residues. Germline V gene lookup returns CDR1 MNHEY and CDR2 SVGEGT. The junction had 8 bases not matched to a gene; V was cut back by 0 bases and J by 3 bases. In nucleotides, the CDR3 is TGTGCCAGCAGTTACTCGAACGCGGGAGAGGGCTACGAGCAGTACGTC. It is translated as CASSYSNAGEGYEQYV.

This chain uses TRBV14 with TRBJ2-1, with 7 bases identical to TRBD2. The length of the CDR3 is 13 residues. V was pared by 4 bases and J by 10 bases, with 7 bases of the junction left unmatched. Germline CDR1 reads SGHDN; CDR2 reads FVKESK. The CDR3 nucleotides are TGTGCCAGCAGCCGAGACCCGGGAGGCGAGCAGTTCTTC. It specifies CASSRDPGGEQFF.